The 5 T cell receptor beta chains below all came from one sample that was sequenced in a study of T cell responses to AZD1222 COVID-19 vaccine. Data came from immunoSEQ multiplex PCR; TCRdb stores just in-frame clones and leaves some out. The sample holds 100,000 or so clones, roughly 91% seen once. Sequencing used peripheral blood, obtained on day 0 of AZD1222 vaccination. Source of these receptors: an adult in good health.

This clone turned up a few times. V gene TRBV28 combines with J gene TRBJ2-5; no clear D. The germline V gene has CDR1 MDHEN and CDR2 SYDVKM. Trimming left V 9 bases short and J 5 bases short, with 10 bases between. The CDR3 length is 11 residues. The CDR3: CASTIAETQYF. CDR3 nucleotides: TGTGCCAGTACTATCGCGGAGACCCAGTACTTC.

The V call is TRBV2, the J call TRBJ1-4; 9 nucleotides line up with TRBD1. This CDR3 has 14 residues. J gave up 8 bases and V 3 bases, and 4 bases lay outside the gene matches. Germline V lookup: CDR1 SNHLY, CDR2 FYNNEI. CDR3 sequence: CASSEGTGWEKLFF. The CDR3 nucleotides read TGTGCCAGCAGTGAGGGGACAGGGTGGGAAAAACTGTTTTTT. Full variable domain (outside the CDR3, taken from reference TRBV2 and TRBJ1-4): EPEVTQTPSHQVTQMGQEVILRCVPISNHLYFYWYRQILGQKVEFLVSFYNNEISEKSEIFDDQFSVERPDGSNFTLKIRSTKLEDSAMYFCASSEGTGWEKLFFGSGTQLSVL.

The V gene is TRBV18, the J gene TRBJ2-5, with D perhaps matching TRBD1 (7 bases). The germline CDR1 and CDR2 sequences are KGHSH and LQKENI. There are 15 residues in the CDR3. V was trimmed by 3 bases and J by 5 bases, leaving 16 bases between them. As DNA, the CDR3 is TGTGCCAGCTCACCGGAGGGGGCTCGGGCCGAGACCCAGTACTTC. Protein: CASSPEGARAETQYF.

J is TRBJ1-1 and V is TRBV6-5; D unresolved. V gave up 7 bases and J gave up 2 bases, with 11 bases separating them. The germline V gene encodes CDR1 MNHEY and CDR2 SVGAGI. The CDR3 is 13 amino acids. CDR3 amino acids: CASKIGVNTEAFF. Written as DNA, the CDR3 is TGTGCCAGCAAGATAGGAGTTAACACTGAAGCTTTCTTT.

The V and J genes are TRBV5-1 and TRBJ2-6, with unresolved D. CDR3 length: 15 amino acids. The V and J ends lost 1 base and 3 bases respectively, with 8 bases between them. CDR1 SGHRS and CDR2 YFSETQ come from the germline V gene. The CDR3 protein is CASSLWVDGANVLTF. The DNA of the CDR3 is TGCGCCAGCAGCTTGTGGGTTGATGGGGCCAACGTCCTGACTTTC. Full variable domain (missing parts from reference TRBV5-1 and TRBJ2-6): KAGVTQTPRYLIKTRGQQVTLSCSPISGHRSVSWYQQTPGQGLQFLFEYFSETQRNKGNFPGRFSGRQFSNSRSEMNVSTLELGDSALYLCASSLWVDGANVLTFGAGSRLTVL.